One sample yielded the 6 T cell receptor beta chains listed below, sequenced in a study of naive and memory T cell subsets. Study results and limitations: Naive repertoires, especially CD8, held a few larger clonotypes, possibly memory cells re-expressing CD45RA.

Both TRBC1 and TRBC2 were covered by a beta constant-region primer of two equimolar oligonucleotides. The ligated cDNA underwent four PCR rounds using SP2 and nested alpha and beta constant-region primers. TCRdb called the UMI-ligation and nested PCR reads again in MiXCR, with one record for every CDR3 protein. There are under 150,000 distinct CDR3 sequences in the sample; about a fifth occur only once, and around 0.63% lies in the top ten. No cognate antigen is known for these TCRs. What was sequenced was naive CD8+ T cells from blood. These receptor sequences come from a human donor in good health.

This clonotype was found a few times. The V gene is TRBV9, the J gene TRBJ2-7, with D perhaps TRBD2 (5 bases). Trimming stripped 0 bases from V and 1 base from J, with 14 bases between. The CDR3 totals 16 residues. Germline CDR1 is SGDLS and CDR2 is YYNGEE. CDR3 residues: CASSVGPGVNSYEQYF. In nucleotides, the CDR3 is TGTGCCAGCAGCGTAGGCCCCGGGGTGAATTCCTACGAGCAGTACTTC.

This CDR3 is CASSLSLSSYNEQFF. CDR3 DNA: TGTGCCAGCAGTTTATCCTTGAGCTCCTACAATGAGCAGTTCTTC. The chain links TRBV12-3 or TRBV12-4 to TRBJ2-1; unclear D gene. CDR3 length: 15 amino acids. V lost 2 bases, J lost 0 bases, and 8 bases lay in between.

This clonotype was counted between two and nine times. The chain has TRBV19 and TRBJ1-2; D gene unclear. Deletions cut 5 bases from V and 10 bases from J, with 14 bases between. Germline loops: CDR1 LNHDA, CDR2 SQIVND (reference sequence). The CDR3 has 12 residues. CDR3 nucleotide sequence: TGTGCCAGTAGTCCACGGACGGATCTCTACACCTTC. This codes for CASSPRTDLYTF. Combining the CDR3 with reference TRBV19 and TRBJ1-2 gives the whole variable domain DGGITQSPKYLFRKEGQNVTLSCEQNLNHDAMYWYRQDPGQGLRLIYYSQIVNDFQKGDIAEGYSVSREKKESFPLTVTSAQKNPTAFYLCASSPRTDLYTFGSGTRLTVV.

V is TRBV7-9 and J is TRBJ2-2, with D perhaps TRBD1 (5 bases). Looked up from germline, CDR1 is SEHNR and CDR2 is FQNEAQ (reference sequence). The V gene lost 5 bases and the J gene lost 0 bases, with 10 bases spanning the gap. This CDR3 region has 15 residues. CDR3 sequence (DNA): TGTGCCAGCAGCCACAGACAGACGAACACCGGGGAGCTGTTTTTT. Protein product: CASSHRQTNTGELFF.

This clonotype was seen just once. V usage is TRBV29-1 and J usage is TRBJ2-7; a possible D gene is TRBD1 (5 bases). Between the trimmed V and J ends, which lost 4 bases and 3 bases, there was a span of 19 bases. The germline V gene encodes CDR1 SQVTM and CDR2 ANQGSEA. The CDR3 runs to 15 residues. The CDR3 DNA follows: TGCAGCGTTGGAGACGACGGACACGGCAACTACGAGCAGTACTTC. The encoded protein is CSVGDDGHGNYEQYF.

CDR3 DNA sequence: TGTGCCAGCAGCCCAGGGGACAGTACCATTTCACCCCTCCACTTT. Protein sequence: CASSPGDSTISPLHF. The V and J genes are TRBV9 and TRBJ1-6, with 7 nucleotides matching TRBD1. The CDR3 loop spans 15 amino acids. Germline CDR1 SGDLS, CDR2 YYNGEE. Germline trimming cut 4 bases from V and 9 bases from J; bases unmatched to any gene: 10.